The 32 T cell receptor beta chains reported below all come from one sample, sequenced in a study of OX40 agonist ivuxolimab in advanced cancers. Sequencing used immunoSEQ multiplex PCR; TCRdb keeps in-frame clones, though not all of them. The sample shows more than 25,000 clones, about 85% of them seen only once. The source was CD4+ or CD8+ T cells sorted from blood, collected in a trial of the OX40 agonist ivuxolimab. The receptor set was obtained from an adult with an advanced solid tumor such as melanoma, head and neck, liver or kidney cancer.

J is TRBJ1-1 and V is TRBV7-9; no clear D. Trimming took 10 bases from V and 0 from J, leaving 9 bases between them. The CDR3 loop spans 12 amino acids. Germline CDR1 reads SEHNR; CDR2 reads FQNEAQ (reference sequence). The DNA for the CDR3 is TGTGCCATTGGGCAGGTGAACACTGAAGCTTTCTTT. Translating gives CAIGQVNTEAFF.

The chain carries TRBV2 and TRBJ2-3; the match to TRBD2 covers 11 bases. CDR1 and CDR2 from the germline V gene are SNHLY and FYNNEI. V shed 7 bases and J 1 base; nucleotides not matched to a gene: 7. CDR3 size: 16 residues. In DNA, the CDR3 is TGTGCCAGCATGCGTAGCGGGGGGGCCGGCACAGATACGCAGTATTTT. This gives the protein CASMRSGGAGTDTQYF.

In this sample, this clone turned up once. This chain connects TRBV6-4 to TRBJ2-3; D remains ambiguous. Trimming took 0 bases from V and 0 from J, leaving 7 bases between them. Germline V gene sequence: CDR1 MRHNA, CDR2 SNTAGT. CDR3 length: 15 amino acids. The CDR3 bases are TGTGCCAGCAGTGACTCCCCGGCTAGCACAGATACGCAGTATTTT. Protein product: CASSDSPASTDTQYF.

The DNA of the CDR3 is TGTGCCAGCAGGGGGGTTGACGGGGAGCTGTTTTTT. Translating gives CASRGVDGELFF. The gene calls are TRBV13 and TRBJ2-2; D may correspond to TRBD1 or TRBD2 (5 bases each). This CDR3 has 12 amino acids. Germline V gives CDR1 PRHDT, CDR2 FYEKMQ (reference sequence). Trimming took off 6 bases at V and 7 bases at J, with 9 bases between the two ends.

This chain joins TRBV7-3 and TRBJ2-1; 9 bases are shared with TRBD2. The germline gives CDR1 SGHTA, CDR2 FQGTGA. CDR3 length: 16 amino acids. V lost 0 bases and J lost 8; bases outside the gene matches: 8. The CDR3, as DNA: TGTGCCAGCAGCTTAACGTCCGGACTAGCGTCCGATGAGCAGTTCTTC. This gives the protein CASSLTSGLASDEQFF.

This clone was counted only a few times. The V call is TRBV19, the J call TRBJ1-1, with TRBD1 matching 9 bases. CDR1 and CDR2 (germline): LNHDA, SQIVND (reference sequence). This CDR3 comprises 13 residues. The ends lost 8 bases at V and 7 bases at J; junction bases unmatched: 8. DNA of the CDR3: TGTGCCAGTTGGGACAGGGTAAAGAGTGAAGCTTTCTTT. Protein: CASWDRVKSEAFF.

The CDR3 DNA follows: TGTGCCAGCAGCGAAGACACAAGCAATCAGCCCCAGCATTTT. It translates to CASSEDTSNQPQHF. This sequence joins TRBV9 and TRBJ1-5; D remains ambiguous. This CDR3 has 14 residues. The germline V and J ends were trimmed by 3 bases and 1 base, with 8 bases remaining between them. Germline V lookup: CDR1 SGDLS, CDR2 YYNGEE. The full variable domain, rest sourced from reference TRBV9 and TRBJ1-5, is DSGVTQTPKHLITATGQRVTLRCSPRSGDLSVYWYQQSLDQGLQFLIQYYNGEERAKGNILERFSAQQFPDLHSELNLSSLELGDSALYFCASSEDTSNQPQHFGDGTRLSIL.

The CDR3 DNA follows: TGCGCCAGCAGCCAAGGGGCAGGGTCTGGAAACACCATATATTTT. Encoded protein: CASSQGAGSGNTIYF. The chain couples TRBV4-3 to TRBJ1-3, with D maybe TRBD1 (5 bases). CDR1 and CDR2 from the germline V gene are LGHNA and YSLEER. The CDR3 totals 15 residues. Trimming left V 1 base short and J 1 base short, with 8 bases between.

The J gene is TRBJ2-2, the V gene TRBV5-5, with TRBD1 as a possible D gene (5 bases). V gave up 3 bases and J gave up 4 bases, with 10 bases separating them. Germline V gives CDR1 SGHKS, CDR2 YYEKEE (reference sequence). The CDR3 has 14 amino acids. In nucleotides, the CDR3 is TGTGCCAGCAGCTCGGACACACCCACCGGGGAGCTGTTTTTT. The encoded protein is CASSSDTPTGELFF.

The V and J genes are TRBV2 and TRBJ2-2; D is unclear. The CDR3 has 16 residues. V was shortened by 6 bases and J by 1 base, with 15 bases between the two germline ends. CDR1 is SNHLY and CDR2 is FYNNEI in the germline V gene. CDR3 protein: CASRTTSTRNTGELFF. CDR3 sequence (DNA): TGTGCCAGCAGGACAACAAGTACTCGGAACACCGGGGAGCTGTTTTTT. The full variable domain, its missing parts supplied by reference TRBV2 and TRBJ2-2, is EPEVTQTPSHQVTQMGQEVILRCVPISNHLYFYWYRQILGQKVEFLVSFYNNEISEKSEIFDDQFSVERPDGSNFTLKIRSTKLEDSAMYFCASRTTSTRNTGELFFGEGSRLTVL.

The chain links TRBV7-9 to TRBJ1-5; 7 bases are a match to TRBD1. Germline CDR1 and CDR2: SEHNR and FQNEAQ (reference sequence). With V trimmed by 3 bases and J by 7 bases, 6 bases remained unmatched. The CDR3 loop spans 14 amino acids. CDR3 coding DNA: TGTGCCAGCAGCTTGCCAGGGGGGGACCAGCCCCAGCATTTT. Amino acids: CASSLPGGDQPQHF.

The rearrangement joins TRBV27 to TRBJ2-3; D unresolved. CDR1 is MNHEY and CDR2 is SMNVEV in the germline V gene (reference sequence). This CDR3 region has 13 residues. V was shortened by 5 bases and J by 0 bases, with 6 bases between the two germline ends. The CDR3, as DNA: TGTGCCAGCAGTCTCCTAAGCACAGATACGCAGTATTTT. Translation gives CASSLLSTDTQYF.

This chain uses TRBV19 with TRBJ1-1; no definite D call. Germline assignment: CDR1 LNHDA and CDR2 SQIVND (reference sequence). This CDR3 spans 13 amino acids. The V end lost 3 bases, the J end lost 5 bases, and 10 bases lay between the germline ends. The CDR3 coding sequence is TGTGCCAGTAGTATGGGGTATAGTACTGAAGCTTTCTTT. This gives the protein CASSMGYSTEAFF. The whole variable domain, filled in from reference TRBV19 and TRBJ1-1, reads DGGITQSPKYLFRKEGQNVTLSCEQNLNHDAMYWYRQDPGQGLRLIYYSQIVNDFQKGDIAEGYSVSREKKESFPLTVTSAQKNPTAFYLCASSMGYSTEAFFGQGTRLTVV.

This chain connects TRBV6-4 to TRBJ2-1, with TRBD2 matching over 11 bases. CDR1 and CDR2 from the germline V gene are MRHNA and SNTAGT. The CDR3 sequence is 16 residues long. The ends lost 3 bases at V and 8 bases at J; junction bases unmatched: 9. In DNA form, the CDR3 reads TGTGCCAGCAGTGATGCTACTAGCGGGAGTATAGATGAGCAGTTCTTC. It encodes CASSDATSGSIDEQFF.

The CDR3 sequence: CASSFGELALRGEQFF. The CDR3 DNA is TGTGCCAGCAGTTTTGGGGAACTAGCCCTACGGGGTGAGCAGTTCTTC. The rearrangement uses TRBV27 and TRBJ2-1, with a tentative D call TRBD2 (6 bases). This CDR3 spans 16 amino acids. The V gene's germline CDR1 is MNHEY and CDR2 SMNVEV (reference sequence). The V gene lost 3 bases and the J gene lost 9 bases, with 21 bases spanning the gap.

On this clone itself: The junction departs from germline at one end; a sequencing error may be responsible. The rearrangement joins TRBV5-1 to TRBJ1-1, with TRBD1 as a possible D gene (5 bases). Germline CDR1 is SGHRS and CDR2 is YFSETQ. The CDR3 is made up of 12 amino acids. The CDR3 region has the DNA TGTGCCAGCAGCTTGGGGACCGTAGAAGCTTTCTTT. Residues: CASSLGTVEAFF.

The chain recombines TRBV5-4 with TRBJ2-7; 7 nucleotides line up with TRBD1. The CDR3 loop spans 11 amino acids. Losses at the gene ends were 4 bases for V and 6 bases for J; bases not matched to a gene: 1. The germline V gene has CDR1 SGHNT and CDR2 YYREEE (reference sequence). The CDR3 sequence: CASSQGVEQYF. In DNA, the CDR3 is TGTGCCAGCAGCCAGGGGGTCGAGCAGTACTTC.

Here the CDR3 DNA reads TGTGCCAGTAGGGTAACAGTGGTTCTGGGGGAAAAACTGTTTTTT. Residues: CASRVTVVLGEKLFF. V is TRBV19 and J is TRBJ1-4; no reliable D call. Looked up from germline, CDR1 is LNHDA and CDR2 is SQIVND (reference sequence). The CDR3 spans 15 residues. Trimming took off 6 bases at V and 8 bases at J, with 19 bases between the two ends.

The genes are TRBV4-2 and TRBJ1-4; D ambiguous. V lost 2 bases to trimming and J lost 4 bases, with 17 bases between them. The V gene's germline CDR1 is LGHNA and CDR2 YNFKEQ. The CDR3 spans 17 residues. CDR3 sequence: CASSQKMAAGGNEKLFF. In DNA, the CDR3 is TGTGCCAGCAGCCAAAAGATGGCGGCTGGTGGTAATGAAAAACTGTTTTTT.

This chain connects TRBV11-2 to TRBJ2-7; the D is unclear. CDR1 and CDR2 (germline): SGHAT, FQNNGV. The CDR3 loop spans 13 amino acids. V was clipped by 1 base and J by 3 bases, with 7 bases between them. The CDR3 loop reads CASSLALGYEQYF. For the CDR3, the DNA is TGTGCCAGCAGCTTAGCGCTGGGCTACGAGCAGTACTTC.

This CDR3 is CASSFGAGNSPLHF. The CDR3 region has the DNA TGTGCCAGCAGCTTCGGGGCGGGGAATTCACCCCTCCACTTT. This chain connects TRBV5-6 to TRBJ1-6; a weak D match, TRBD1 (5 bases). V was clipped by 2 bases and J by 7 bases, with 10 bases between them. The CDR3 totals 14 residues. Germline CDR1 reads SGHDT; CDR2 reads YYEEEE.

The gene calls are TRBV7-9 and TRBJ1-4, with 12 bases lining up with TRBD1. The CDR3 spans 16 residues. J lost 4 bases, V lost 4 bases, and 4 bases had no gene match. Germline V gene sequence: CDR1 SEHNR, CDR2 FQNEAQ (reference sequence). The CDR3 protein is CASSWDRGQGNEKLFF. The CDR3 DNA reads TGTGCCAGCAGCTGGGACAGGGGGCAGGGTAATGAAAAACTGTTTTTT.

The V call is TRBV27, the J call TRBJ1-6; D perhaps matches TRBD1 (6 bases). This CDR3 contains 15 residues. The ends were cut back, 3 bases at V and 6 bases at J, with 12 bases in the middle. CDR1 and CDR2 from the germline V gene are MNHEY and SMNVEV (reference sequence). The CDR3 DNA is TGTGCCAGCAGTTTGACAGGTTTATCTAATTCACCCCTCCACTTT. This translates into CASSLTGLSNSPLHF.

J is TRBJ1-3 and V is TRBV2; D unclear. Trimming took off 3 bases at V and 7 bases at J, with 10 bases between the two ends. The CDR3 is made up of 13 amino acids. The germline gives CDR1 SNHLY, CDR2 FYNNEI. CDR3 in amino acids: CASSEGGFNTIYF. CDR3 DNA sequence: TGTGCCAGCAGTGAGGGAGGGTTTAACACCATATATTTT.

This chain connects TRBV7-8 to TRBJ2-3; the match to TRBD2 covers 10 bases. Trimming removed 0 bases from V and 0 bases from J; junction bases left unmatched: 9. CDR1 is SGHVS, CDR2 FQNEAQ, per germline. The CDR3 runs 19 residues. CDR3: CASSLATPLLAGSTDTQYF. For the CDR3, the DNA is TGTGCCAGCAGCTTAGCAACCCCCCTACTAGCGGGGAGCACAGATACGCAGTATTTT.

This clone was found once. The V and J genes are TRBV19 and TRBJ1-5; the D is unclear. The germline CDR1 and CDR2 sequences are LNHDA and SQIVND (reference sequence). V was shortened by 3 bases and J by 3 bases, with 12 bases between the two germline ends. This CDR3 spans 15 amino acids. The CDR3 nucleotides are TGTGCCAGTAGTATTAGGAGGGAGATCAATCAGCCCCAGCATTTT. It is translated as CASSIRREINQPQHF.

In DNA, the CDR3 is TGTGCCAGCAGCCCCGATGGGTACCATGAGCAGTTCTTC. Translation: CASSPDGYHEQFF. The rearrangement joins TRBV7-9 to TRBJ2-1; D not resolved. V gave up 5 bases and J gave up 8 bases, with 13 bases separating them. Per the germline V gene, CDR1 is SEHNR and CDR2 is FQNEAQ (reference sequence). This CDR3 is built from 13 residues.

Here the CDR3 reads CASSKEGATEAFF. The DNA for the CDR3 is TGTGCCAGCAGCAAAGAAGGGGCGACTGAAGCTTTCTTT. The chain combines TRBV9 with TRBJ1-1; maybe TRBD1 (5 bases). Germline CDR1 and CDR2: SGDLS and YYNGEE. Trimming removed 4 bases at V and 5 bases at J, with 12 bases between. CDR3 size: 13 residues.

This chain links TRBV6-5 with TRBJ2-7; perhaps TRBD2 as D (5 bases). Trimming stripped 0 bases from V and 0 bases from J, with 12 bases between. The germline V gene encodes CDR1 MNHEY and CDR2 SVGAGI. The CDR3 consists of 16 residues. The CDR3 DNA is TGTGCCAGCAGTTACTCGTACGTCGGGGTCTCCTACGAGCAGTACTTC. It codes for CASSYSYVGVSYEQYF.

V and J are TRBV4-1 and TRBJ1-1; D remains ambiguous. Looked up from germline, CDR1 is MGHRA and CDR2 is YSYEKL. V lost 3 bases and J lost 0, with 14 bases in between. The CDR3 has 16 amino acids. The CDR3 sequence: CASSQRAEYMNTEAFF. The CDR3 bases are TGCGCCAGCAGCCAGAGGGCGGAGTACATGAACACTGAAGCTTTCTTT.

This clone was detected a few times. The rearrangement joins TRBV29-1 to TRBJ2-1; TRBD2 aligns across 8 bases. The CDR3 extends over 15 amino acids. With 6 bases clipped from V and 3 bases from J, the junction kept 10 bases outside the gene matches. The germline V gene encodes CDR1 SQVTM and CDR2 ANQGSEA. This chain's CDR3 is CSVPPGGARYNEQFF. The CDR3, as DNA: TGCAGCGTCCCCCCGGGGGGGGCACGCTACAATGAGCAGTTCTTC.

The chain recombines TRBV6-1 with TRBJ1-5, with a weak D call TRBD1 (5 bases). CDR1 is MNHNS, CDR2 SASEGT, per germline. The CDR3 is 15 residues long. The V and J ends lost 4 bases and 3 bases respectively, with 13 bases between them. The CDR3 DNA is TGTGCCAGCAGTGGGAGCAGGGACCACAATCAGCCCCAGCATTTT. Its protein is CASSGSRDHNQPQHF.